Listed below are T cell receptor beta chains from one sample, sequenced in a study of sequential checkpoint blockade in melanoma. Here immunoSEQ multiplex PCR was the method, and the copy in TCRdb shows in-frame clones only, minus some. The data show about 3,500 clones, roughly 50% seen once. The source was CD8+ T cells sorted from blood (inferred from file names), collected from a patient given nivolumab and ipilimumab in sequence. The source is a human donor with melanoma. Both conserved end residues are part of each CDR3. A D gene is named only where the DNA matches it firmly. Size values are once, few and many counts, or a class for expanded clones, and some rows have none.

V,J,D,size,DNA,CDR3
TRBV7-9,TRBJ1-2,-,-,TGTGCCAGCAGCTTAGGTCCAGGGGCTCCCTATGGCTACACCTTC,CASSLGPGAPYGYTF
TRBV7-8,TRBJ2-7,-,-,TGTGCCAGCAGCCAAAATAGCGGTGGGATCTCCTACGAGCAGTACTTC,CASSQNSGGISYEQYF
TRBV7-2,TRBJ2-5,TRBD2,-,TGTGCCAGCAGTTCTAGCGGGGGGTCCAAGGAGACCCAGTACTTC,CASSSSGGSKETQYF
TRBV7-6,TRBJ2-7,TRBD2,-,TGTGCCAGCAGCGTCACAAGCGGGAGCTACGAGCAGTACTTC,CASSVTSGSYEQYF
TRBV4-1,TRBJ2-7,TRBD2,-,TGCGCCAGCAGCCAAGATTCCCTAGCGGGGGCCTACGAGCAGTACTTC,CASSQDSLAGAYEQYF
TRBV9,TRBJ1-4,-,-,TGTGCCAGCAGCGCTACTCCGGGACAAATTGGGGAAAAACTGTTTTTT,CASSATPGQIGEKLFF
TRBV27,TRBJ2-7,-,-,TGTGCCAGCAGTCCCGACAGGCCTAGCTCCTACGAGCAGTACTTC,CASSPDRPSSYEQYF
TRBV15,TRBJ1-1,-,-,TGTGCCACCAGCAGAGAGTCCGGGGAAAACACTGAAGCTTTCTTT,CATSRESGENTEAFF
TRBV7-9,TRBJ2-7,TRBD1,medium-sized,TGTGCCAGCAGTCGGACAGGCCCCGGGGAGCAGTACTTC,CASSRTGPGEQYF
TRBV19,TRBJ1-4,TRBD1,few,TGTGCCAGTAGTGCCCGGACAGGGGGGGAACAAGAAAAACTGTTTTTT,CASSARTGGEQEKLFF
TRBV28,TRBJ2-1,TRBD2,-,TGTGCCAGCAGCCAGGGACGGGCGGGAGGGCCCTCCTACAATGAGCAGTTCTTC,CASSQGRAGGPSYNEQFF
TRBV4-2,TRBJ1-3,-,few,TGTGCCAGCAGCCTCGGAGTTGGGTCAGAAATCTCTGGAAACACCATATATTTT,CASSLGVGSEISGNTIYF
TRBV27,TRBJ2-1,TRBD2,-,TGTGCCAGCAGTCCCACCTCGACTAGCGGGATATACAATGAGCAGTTCTTC,CASSPTSTSGIYNEQFF
TRBV5-6,TRBJ2-5,-,-,TGTGCCAGCAGCTTGGGTCAGGGGCTAACAGAGACCCAGTACTTC,CASSLGQGLTETQYF
TRBV28,TRBJ1-6,-,few,TGTGCCAGCAAGGGGCCAGGGGTTTATAATTCACCCCTCCACTTT,CASKGPGVYNSPLHF
TRBV6-5,TRBJ1-4,TRBD1,-,TGTGCCAGCAGTCCCAGGGGGCGGACTAATGAAAAACTGTTTTTT,CASSPRGRTNEKLFF
TRBV28,TRBJ1-2,-,few,TGTGCCAGCAGCTACGACAGTCTCACTAACTATGGCTACACCTTC,CASSYDSLTNYGYTF
TRBV27,TRBJ2-6,-,-,TGTGCCAGCAGTTTCATCGGGGCTGGGGCCAACGTCCTGACTTTC,CASSFIGAGANVLTF
TRBV28,TRBJ1-6,-,-,TGTGCCAGCAGTTTATCGACAGTCAGCTCCTATAATTCACCCCTCCACTTT,CASSLSTVSSYNSPLHF
TRBV2,TRBJ1-3,-,-,TGTGCCATCACCGGGACAAAGCGAAACACCATATATTTT,CAITGTKRNTIYF
TRBV6-5,TRBJ2-7,TRBD1,-,TGTGCCAGCAGGATCCTGGGGACAGGGGTCGAGCAGTACTTC,CASRILGTGVEQYF
TRBV27,TRBJ2-1,-,-,TGTGCCAGCAGTTTATGGGGGCAATACAATGAGCAGTTCTTC,CASSLWGQYNEQFF
TRBV4-1,TRBJ2-2,TRBD2,-,TGCGCCAGCAGCCAACTTGGGGGACTAGCGGGATCGAACACCGGGGAGCTGTTTTTT,CASSQLGGLAGSNTGELFF
TRBV28,TRBJ2-7,TRBD2,-,TGTGCCAGCCGAACCTCTAGCGGGAGGTCCTACGAGCAGTACTTC,CASRTSSGRSYEQYF
TRBV19,TRBJ2-7,TRBD1,few,TGTGCCAGTAGTATCGGGGCAGGGGGCTACGAGCAGTACTTC,CASSIGAGGYEQYF
TRBV15,TRBJ1-5,TRBD1,-,TGTGCCACCAGCGAGGGGGGGACAGGGGGACAGCCCCAGCATTTT,CATSEGGTGGQPQHF
TRBV27,TRBJ2-7,TRBD2,-,TGTGCCAGTTCACTAGCGGGACATTACGAGCAGTACTTC,CASSLAGHYEQYF
TRBV7-6,TRBJ1-2,TRBD1,-,TGTGCCAGCAGCGAAGGCCCCGGGACAGGGAGGGATGGCTACACCTTC,CASSEGPGTGRDGYTF
TRBV7-6,TRBJ2-7,TRBD2,-,TGTGCCAGCAGCTTAAACCAAGCGGGGGGTTCCTACGAGCAGTACTTC,CASSLNQAGGSYEQYF
TRBV5-8,TRBJ1-2,TRBD1,few,TGTGCCAGCAGCTTGGGCGACAGGGGGCGGTCCTATGGCTACACCTTC,CASSLGDRGRSYGYTF
TRBV29-1,TRBJ1-2,TRBD1,few,TGCAGCGTCGGGACAGGGGGCGCACCCGGCTACACCTTC,CSVGTGGAPGYTF
TRBV4-3,TRBJ2-7,TRBD1,-,TGCGCCAGCAGCTTTTCCGGGACAGGGGAGTACGAGCAGTACTTC,CASSFSGTGEYEQYF
TRBV6-5,TRBJ1-5,-,-,TGTGCCAGCAGTTACACAAATAGCAATCAGCCCCAGCATTTT,CASSYTNSNQPQHF
TRBV28,TRBJ1-4,-,-,TGTGCCAGCAGTAGGGACATAACTAATGAAAAACTGTTTTTT,CASSRDITNEKLFF
TRBV19,TRBJ2-4,-,-,TGTGCCAGTAGTATTAGCTTACTAGCCAAAAACATTCAGTACTTC,CASSISLLAKNIQYF
TRBV28,TRBJ2-7,TRBD1,-,TGTGTCACAGGCCCGGGGACAGGGCTGAGCGAGCAGTACTTC,CVTGPGTGLSEQYF
TRBV7-2,TRBJ2-7,-,-,TGTGCCAGCAGCTTTTCTATTAGCTCCTACGAGCAGTACTTC,CASSFSISSYEQYF
TRBV14,TRBJ2-6,-,-,TGTGCCAGCAGCCAAGACCCCGGGACAGGGGCCAACGTCCTGACTTTC,CASSQDPGTGANVLTF
TRBV9,TRBJ2-7,-,few,TGTGCCAGCAGCGTAGTAGGGGATGCAGTCGAGCAGTACTTC,CASSVVGDAVEQYF
TRBV6-5,TRBJ2-7,TRBD1,-,TGTGCCAGCAGTTACACGGGACAGGGGGCGTCCGAGCAGTACTTC,CASSYTGQGASEQYF
TRBV29-1,TRBJ1-2,-,few,TGCAGCGTTGAAGACAGGCAGCCGGAAGGCTACACCTTC,CSVEDRQPEGYTF
TRBV19,TRBJ2-7,TRBD1,-,TGTGCCAGTAGTTTAACCGGGACAGGGTACGAGCAGTACTTC,CASSLTGTGYEQYF
TRBV28,TRBJ1-5,TRBD1,-,TGTGCCAGCAGTCCGTCGGACAGGGGGAGCAATCAGCCCCAGCATTTT,CASSPSDRGSNQPQHF
TRBV7-9,TRBJ1-4,TRBD1,-,TGTGCCAGCAGCTTAGAAGGGACAGGGCGATCAACTAATGAAAAACTGTTTTTT,CASSLEGTGRSTNEKLFF
TRBV4-3,TRBJ2-1,TRBD2,medium-sized,TGCGCCAGCAGTCCTAGCGGGACTGAACAGTTCTTC,CASSPSGTEQFF
TRBV6-7,TRBJ2-7,-,-,TGTGCCAGCAGCAATCGACATTCCCACGAGCAGTACTTC,CASSNRHSHEQYF
TRBV28,TRBJ2-7,-,medium-sized,TGTGCCAGCAGTTTTAGGGGGAACAACTACGAGCAGTACTTC,CASSFRGNNYEQYF
TRBV7-8,TRBJ2-7,TRBD2,few,TGTGCCAGCAGCTTAGCGCCCAGCGGGAGGCCCGAGCAGTACTTC,CASSLAPSGRPEQYF
TRBV19,TRBJ2-1,-,-,TGTGCCAGCCATGACGGCGGAGACTACAATGAGCAGTTCTTC,CASHDGGDYNEQFF
TRBV7-3,TRBJ1-4,-,-,TGTGCCAGCAGCTTGATTAGTTCAACTAATGAAAAACTGTTTTTT,CASSLISSTNEKLFF
TRBV30,TRBJ1-1,TRBD1,few,TGTGCCTGGGGAAACAGGGGGGAGCGAACTGAAGCTTTCTTT,CAWGNRGERTEAFF